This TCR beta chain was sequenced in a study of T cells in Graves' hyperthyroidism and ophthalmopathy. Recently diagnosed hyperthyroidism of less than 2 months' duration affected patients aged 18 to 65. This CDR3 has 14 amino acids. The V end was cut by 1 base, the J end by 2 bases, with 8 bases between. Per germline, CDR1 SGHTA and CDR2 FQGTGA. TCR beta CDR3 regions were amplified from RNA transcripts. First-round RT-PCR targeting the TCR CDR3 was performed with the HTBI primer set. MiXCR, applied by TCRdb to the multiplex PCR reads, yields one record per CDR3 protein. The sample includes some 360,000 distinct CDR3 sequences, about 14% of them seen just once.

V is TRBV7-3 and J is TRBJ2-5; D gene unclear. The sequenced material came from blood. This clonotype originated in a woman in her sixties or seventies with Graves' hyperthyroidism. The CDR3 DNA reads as TGTGCCAGCAGCTTAAGTGCTCTGCAAGAGACCCAGTACTTC. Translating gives CASSLSALQETQYF.